In its sample, the clone carrying this T cell receptor beta chain was seen once. This entry belongs to a study of blood T cell repertoires in COVID-19. Background on the study: Collection of acute and convalescent COVID-19 samples took place in the United States, Italy and Spain. PBMCs, B-cell-depleted T cells, or T cells provided the cDNA or gDNA that made up the material.

In the source study's methods: Cell counts per sample came from amplifying reference gene primers. Repertoires were generated with immunoSEQ multiplex PCR, while TCRdb's copy carries only in-frame clones and drops some. V and J calls and clone size are as listed in that table; D and trimming were resolved from the DNA. The table includes about 240,000 clones, 65% to 90% detected once. There are 16 residues in the CDR3. Germline-derived CDR1 and CDR2 are LNHDA and SQIVND (reference sequence). After removal of 4 bases from V and 4 bases from J, the junction contained 11 bases not matched to a gene. Seattle patient enrollment occurred during active infection, with longitudinal follow-up thereafter.

The TCR comes from a man aged 45-65 years with COVID-19, enrolled during active disease. The material sequenced was peripheral blood. The rearrangement links TRBV19 to TRBJ1-2, with 8 bases that match TRBD1. CDR3 nucleotides: TGTGCCAGTAGTAAATATGGGACAGGTGGCCCCTATGGCTACACCTTC. It yields the protein CASSKYGTGGPYGYTF.